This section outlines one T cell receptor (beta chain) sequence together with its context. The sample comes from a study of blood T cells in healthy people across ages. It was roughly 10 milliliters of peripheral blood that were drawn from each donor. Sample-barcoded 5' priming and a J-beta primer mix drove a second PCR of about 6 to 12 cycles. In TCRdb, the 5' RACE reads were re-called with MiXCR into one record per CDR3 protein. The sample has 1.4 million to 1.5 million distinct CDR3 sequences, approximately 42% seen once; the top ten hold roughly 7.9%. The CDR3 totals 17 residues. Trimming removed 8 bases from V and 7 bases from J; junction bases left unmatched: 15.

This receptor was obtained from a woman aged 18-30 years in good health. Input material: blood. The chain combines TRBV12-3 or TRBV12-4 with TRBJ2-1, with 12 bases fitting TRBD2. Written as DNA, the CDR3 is TGTGCCAGCCCTTCACCCGCTAGCGGGAGGGCCAGGAATGAGCAGTTCTTC. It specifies CASPSPASGRARNEQFF.